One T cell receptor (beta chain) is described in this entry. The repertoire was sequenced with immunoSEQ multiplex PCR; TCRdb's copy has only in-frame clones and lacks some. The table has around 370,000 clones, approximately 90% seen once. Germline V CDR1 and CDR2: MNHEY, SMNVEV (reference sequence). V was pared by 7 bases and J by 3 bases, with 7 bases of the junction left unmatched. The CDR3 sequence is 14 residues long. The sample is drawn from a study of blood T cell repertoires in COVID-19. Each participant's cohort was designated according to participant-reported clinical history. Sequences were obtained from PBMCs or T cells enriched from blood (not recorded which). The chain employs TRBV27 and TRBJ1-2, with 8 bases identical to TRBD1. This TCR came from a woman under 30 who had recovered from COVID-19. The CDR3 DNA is TGTGCCAGCACCGGAGGACAGGGTCACTATGGCTACACCTTC. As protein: CASTGGQGHYGYTF.